This TCR beta chain stems from a study of cytomegalovirus exposure and HLA in healthy donors (dated by TCRdb to between 2016 and 2019). Describing the broader study: An earlier analysis of approximately 640 of the donors reported about 250 Gb of sequence data and more than 90 million unique TCR beta sequences from some 180 million T cells. A separate validation cohort of about 110 different subjects was used in addition to the 666-subject first cohort. The study aimed to test whether cataloging public T cell receptors could reveal signatures of past pathogen exposure. HLA typing included class I and class II loci at four-digit resolution. Rather than drawing on any new phenotypic data, the later analysis identified candidate immune exposures from TCR beta sequences and the way those sequences occurred across donors. An earlier analysis of some 500 of the donors used high-throughput TCR beta sequencing to judge whether each TCR beta V gene segment behaved as functional or pseudogenic. All discovery cohort repertoires had been generated on a single sequencing platform. The study used immunosequencing to profile the T cell repertoires of 600 to 850 subjects and linked those repertoires to cytomegalovirus serostatus. To predict cytomegalovirus infection status, the study combined high-throughput TCR immunosequencing, statistical association of individual TCRs with disease status, and machine learning. About five DR-DQ haplotypes were treated as single units for association and clustering because of strong linkage in the cohort. An early release covering about 600 HLA-typed donors comprised about 320 gigabases of sequencing data and around 85 million unique TCR sequences. A later analysis re-examined previously published TCR beta repertoires from roughly 720 donors and added high-resolution HLA genotyping to investigate patterns of TCR occurrence. Typing coverage differed by locus: A, B, C, DRB1 and DQB1 were typed in roughly 629-630 donors, DQA1 in 522, DPA1 in 600 to 610, and DPB1 in approximately 450. Genome-wide SNP genotypes for about 65% of the roughly 670 donors were used in a later genetic analysis, which treated that subset as a discovery cohort. Donor age, sex, ethnicity and CMV serostatus were compiled together with the repertoire data. The genetic ancestry cluster associated with self-reported Caucasian donors included 81% of the approximately 410 genotyped donors. On average, about 240,000 unique TCR beta nucleotide sequences were sequenced per donor among about 400 genotyped donors of the cohort, with approximately 18% of those sequences being non-productive.

Library generation was performed with the immunoSEQ multiplex PCR assay. For the multiplex PCR, a mixture combining 60 forward primers for TCR Vbeta segments and 13 reverse primers for TCR Jbeta segments was used. Amplification of the CDR3 region of rearranged TCR beta genes was performed with a multiplex PCR assay on genomic DNA. The amplified TCR beta libraries were sequenced on the Illumina HiSeq System as 87-base-pair reads. As for the authors' bioinformatics: A later analysis counted tens of millions of unique TCR beta chains across the 666 repertoires, and roughly 10 million of these chains were shared by at least two donors. A nearest-neighbor algorithm error-corrected the raw reads and collapsed the reads into unique sequences, merging closely related sequences to remove PCR and sequencing errors. V, D and J gene segments were assigned by aligning CDR3 sequences to IMGT reference sequences. For a sequence to be retained, a match of at least six nucleotides was required to both a V gene segment and a J gene segment. Rearrangements were classified as productive when the CDR3 lacked stop codons and remained in frame with V and J, and all other rearrangements were classified as non-productive. Following IMGT convention, CDR3 was defined as the stretch from the second conserved V-encoded cysteine to the conserved J-encoded phenylalanine. The earlier analysis of 587 of the donors excluded sequences that lacked an unambiguous match to a single V gene segment. An earlier analysis of about 600 of the donors called V segments functional above 56.7% productive rearrangements and segregating when the between-donor standard deviation exceeded 5%. To diagnose cytomegalovirus status from the catalog of TCR beta chain sequences, a statistical classification framework was built. In a later analysis, V and J genes were assigned by comparing TCR nucleotide sequences against IMGT/GENE-DB human TR gene sequences. A later analysis assigned CDR3 sequences and most-parsimonious VDJ recombination scenarios with the TCRdist pipeline. A later analysis defined each TCR beta chain by its CDR3 amino acid sequence plus V-gene family, and excluded reads lacking a unique V-gene family. A later analysis removed 500 to 650 highly shared, low-generation-probability nucleotide sequences to deal with suspected cross-contamination and a sequencing artifact. In a later analysis, a clonal expansion index for each public chain was calculated from normalized within-repertoire ranks of inferred template counts. Generation probabilities in a later analysis came from a VDJ recombination model fitted to out-of-frame rearrangements, and those results were checked against IGoR. Hypergeometric tests were used in a later analysis to score TCR-TCR, TCR-HLA and TCR-CMV co-occurrence, with a repertoire-size bias correction applied to the TCR pairs. In a later analysis, false discovery rates were estimated by permuting HLA or CMV assignments 20 times. In a later analysis, co-occurring TCRs were grouped with DBSCAN, and TCRdist sequence similarity was added when clustering was performed within HLA-allele-positive subsets. For co-occurrence clustering, repertoires with fewer than 30,000 or more than 120,000 public chains were excluded, along with several repertoires with anomalous nucleotide sharing. TCRdb holds this immuneACCESS table with in-frame rearrangements only. Some clones are missing; in checked studies, unresolved V genes explain under half, and the rest has no known cause. The V and J calls and the clone size are those of that table, but D and trimming were determined from the DNA. This sample has roughly 150,000 clones in its table, and roughly 84% of those were observed once. Jointly, the top ten make up over 2% of the sample.

The CDR3 measures 13 amino acids from cysteine to phenylalanine. CDR3 DNA is the only sequence kept; it has 39 bases, read in frame from the first base. Based on the germline V gene, the CDR1 and CDR2 sequences are ENHRY and SYGVKD. A distance of 6 bases separates the germline ends of V and J, which lose 4 bases and 0 bases respectively. Overall results and qualifications from the work: According to the authors, the approach could potentially be generalized to other disease states and immunological phenotypes. Strong co-occurrence of HLA alleles, especially DR and DQ, made assigning TCR associations to individual alleles difficult. A total of roughly 160 TCR beta chains were listed by the study as associated with cytomegalovirus. According to a later genetic analysis, donors in an Asian-associated ancestry cluster had fewer N-insertions in productive TCRs than the approximately 650-donor mean. In both the original and validation cohorts, the classifier was reported to diagnose cytomegalovirus status with high specificity and sensitivity. At a false discovery rate of 0.05, a later analysis linked around 15,000 TCR beta sequences to specific HLA alleles. Several of the top co-occurrence clusters appeared to be linked to parvovirus B19, influenza, CMV and Epstein-Barr virus, according to a later analysis. A further reported finding was that TCR beta sequences accurately predicted the HLA-A and HLA-B alleles for most subjects in the first cohort. A later analysis found that TCR association rates varied across HLA loci, with DRB1 alleles showing the most associated TCRs and HLA-C alleles the fewest. CMV serostatus was the only immune exposure information available for the cohort. This cohort had only TCR beta chains sequenced, and the lack of alpha or paired-chain data limited which features could be detected. An association between a missense DCLRE1C variant and V-gene and J-gene trimming of TCR beta chains was found in a later genetic analysis and replicated in an independent cohort. The earlier analysis of approximately 540 of the donors excluded 15 to 20 rarely observed V segments, including chromosome 9 orphons, because counts were too low. Because the 87-base-pair reads could not distinguish some IMGT-functional V segments, including TRBV6-2 and TRBV6-3, those segments were excluded. In an earlier analysis of approximately 590 of the donors, most TCR beta V segments appeared in productive rearrangements about 87% or about 30% of the time, broadly matching IMGT annotations. Correlated functional status among segregating V segments might reflect linkage disequilibrium, but an unknown experimental factor could not be ruled out. Sequencing depth was assumed to be roughly uniform across donors in the presence/absence analyses, though that assumption may not hold. A later analysis found that most CMV-associated TCR beta chains appeared HLA-restricted, with HLA associations seemingly driven largely by CMV exposure. In vitro tests confirmed that a few of the cytomegalovirus-associated TCR beta chains recognize cytomegalovirus antigens. In a later analysis, HLA-associated TCR beta chains showed more clonal expansion and lower generation probabilities than non-associated chains that were equally common. A group of highly shared sequence variants was considered likely to be a technical artifact of the sequencing pipeline. HLA typing was unavailable for some donors at each locus, so association tests used only the typed subset. Across donors, most TCR sequences were observed very rarely, whereas some public TCRs were present in many individuals.

This clone has only a few counts. The clone's antigen remains unknown. Base qualities are not recorded, but no much larger clone differs from it by a single base. The cohort was made up of approximately 670 healthy bone marrow donors. Cohort members were all nominally healthy when sampled, although unrecorded immune exposures were likely present. The donor was CMV seropositive and was included in the group of 250 to 300 seropositive cohort members. A peripheral blood sample was provided by each donor, and peripheral blood mononuclear cells were used for TCR beta sequencing. Genomic DNA extraction from the blood cell samples was performed with the Qiagen DNeasy Blood Extraction Kit.

This chain joins TRBV10-3 to TRBJ1-1; confidence is insufficient to name the D gene. The sequence was obtained from a man under 40 in good health and CMV-seropositive. The sample comprised PBMCs. The DNA reads TGTGCCATCAGTGCTACAGTGAACACTGAAGCTTTCTTT. This yields the protein CAISATVNTEAFF.